The 18 T cell receptor beta chains presented below share a single source sample, sequenced in a study of cytomegalovirus exposure and HLA in healthy donors. 13 Jbeta primers and 60 Vbeta primers were used for the PCR. Sequencing was performed with immunoSEQ multiplex PCR; in TCRdb, only in-frame clones are kept and a portion is missing. Its listing shows around 190,000 clones. Material for sequencing was PBMCs. The receptors here all came from a woman in her 30s in good health and CMV-seropositive.

This chain joins TRBV18 and TRBJ1-1, with D possibly matching TRBD1 (6 bases). V was pared by 3 bases and J by 1 base, with 12 bases between. The germline V gene has CDR1 KGHSH and CDR2 LQKENI. CDR3 length: 15 amino acids. The CDR3 sequence: CASSPVRQANTEAFF. The DNA of the CDR3 is TGTGCCAGCTCACCGGTTAGACAGGCGAACACTGAAGCTTTCTTT. Full variable domain (remainder filled in from reference TRBV18 and TRBJ1-1): NAGVMQNPRHLVRRRGQEARLRCSPMKGHSHVYWYRQLPEEGLKFMVYLQKENIIDESGMPKERFSAEFPKEGPSILRIQQVVRGDSAAYFCASSPVRQANTEAFFGQGTRLTVV.

V is TRBV18 and J is TRBJ2-2, with D possibly TRBD2 on 6 matching bases. The CDR3 is 16 amino acids. Germline assignment: CDR1 KGHSH and CDR2 LQKENI. Trimming removed 6 bases at V and 6 bases at J, with 20 bases between. The CDR3 loop reads CASSLVVGRRSGELFF. The DNA of the CDR3 is TGTGCCAGCTCTCTGGTAGTCGGGAGAAGGTCCGGGGAGCTGTTTTTT.

The chain has TRBV5-6 and TRBJ2-5; tentatively, D is TRBD1 (5 bases). This CDR3 has 13 residues. The germline CDR1 and CDR2 sequences are SGHDT and YYEEEE. Trimming shortened V by 1 base and J by 4 bases, and 8 bases separated the two germline ends. This CDR3 is CASSLRRGETQYF. DNA for the CDR3: TGTGCCAGCAGCTTGAGAAGGGGAGAGACCCAGTACTTC.

The chain joins TRBV18 to TRBJ1-4, with TRBD1 identical over 8 bases. The V and J ends lost 3 bases and 5 bases, in that order; junction bases with no gene match: 8. This CDR3 has 16 residues. Germline lookup yields CDR1 KGHSH and CDR2 LQKENI. CDR3 bases: TGTGCCAGCTCACCGCAACCCCGGACAGGGAATGAAAAACTGTTTTTT. This translates into CASSPQPRTGNEKLFF.

The chain joins TRBV6-5 to TRBJ2-1; no firm D call. Germline-derived CDR1 and CDR2 are MNHEY and SVGAGI. V was clipped by 0 bases and J by 5 bases, with 11 bases between them. The CDR3 extends over 15 amino acids. The CDR3 region is CASSYSSAQDNEQFF. DNA of the CDR3: TGTGCCAGCAGTTACTCTTCCGCCCAGGACAATGAGCAGTTCTTC.

This rearrangement joins TRBV11-2 to TRBJ2-2, with TRBD1 identical over 7 bases. V shed 5 bases and J 2 bases; nucleotides not matched to a gene: 11. The CDR3 totals 17 residues. The germline V gene encodes CDR1 SGHAT and CDR2 FQNNGV. The CDR3 is CASSPSSGTVNTGELFF. CDR3 in DNA: TGTGCCAGCAGCCCCTCATCCGGGACAGTAAACACCGGGGAGCTGTTTTTT.

The rearrangement uses TRBV9 and TRBJ1-1; D unresolved. V lost 4 bases and J 0 bases, leaving 16 bases between the germline ends. The CDR3 is 16 amino acids. The germline V gene has CDR1 SGDLS and CDR2 YYNGEE. The CDR3 loop reads CASSTGVRDMNTEAFF. In nucleotides, the CDR3 is TGTGCCAGCAGCACCGGAGTACGGGATATGAACACTGAAGCTTTCTTT.

The chain carries TRBV6-1 and TRBJ2-3; TRBD2 matches 15 bases. Germline trimming cut 0 bases from V and 5 bases from J; bases unmatched to any gene: 6. The germline gives CDR1 MNHNS, CDR2 SASEGT. CDR3 length equals 18 residues. The DNA for the CDR3 is TGTGCCAGCAGTGAAGCGCGGACTAGCGGGGGGGCTAGAGATACGCAGTATTTT. Protein: CASSEARTSGGARDTQYF.

V is TRBV10-3 and J is TRBJ1-1; tentatively, D is TRBD1 (6 bases). The V end was cut by 6 bases, the J end by 4 bases, with 12 bases between. Germline V gene data show CDR1 as ENHRY and CDR2 as SYGVKD. The CDR3 runs 13 residues. CDR3 nucleotide sequence: TGTGCCATCAGGGCGACAGGCGGCACTGAAGCTTTCTTT. Its protein product is CAIRATGGTEAFF.

The chain uses TRBV4-1 and TRBJ1-4, with no clear D. The CDR3 covers 17 residues. Trimming pared 0 bases from V and 0 bases from J, leaving 11 bases between. Germline values: CDR1 MGHRA, CDR2 YSYEKL. CDR3 sequence reads: CASSQEERMTTNEKLFF. The CDR3 DNA sequence: TGCGCCAGCAGCCAAGAGGAGCGGATGACAACTAATGAAAAACTGTTTTTT.

This rearrangement joins TRBV14 to TRBJ2-7, with D possibly TRBD1 on 6 matching bases. V was trimmed by 4 bases and J by 5 bases, leaving 15 bases between them. This CDR3 has 14 residues. The germline V gene has CDR1 SGHDN and CDR2 FVKESK. This chain's CDR3 is CASSLFLDSHEQYF. CDR3 in DNA: TGTGCCAGCAGCCTTTTCTTGGACAGCCACGAGCAGTACTTC.

The chain carries TRBV28 and TRBJ2-7, with a tentative D call TRBD1 (5 bases). The germline V and J ends were trimmed by 10 bases and 1 base, with 20 bases remaining between them. The germline CDR1 and CDR2 sequences are MDHEN and SYDVKM. CDR3 length: 15 residues. CDR3 protein: CATIPPTAFSYEQYF. DNA for the CDR3: TGTGCCACGATTCCCCCGACAGCGTTTTCCTACGAGCAGTACTTC.

This chain links TRBV5-1 with TRBJ1-1, with no clear D. Deletions cut 0 bases from V and 4 bases from J, with 10 bases between. CDR1 is SGHRS and CDR2 is YFSETQ in the germline V gene. This CDR3 has 14 amino acids. CDR3 residues: CASSLGVGVTEAFF. In nucleotides, the CDR3 is TGCGCCAGCAGCTTGGGTGTCGGGGTCACTGAAGCTTTCTTT. The entire variable domain, with the rest obtained from reference TRBV5-1 and TRBJ1-1, is as follows: KAGVTQTPRYLIKTRGQQVTLSCSPISGHRSVSWYQQTPGQGLQFLFEYFSETQRNKGNFPGRFSGRQFSNSRSEMNVSTLELGDSALYLCASSLGVGVTEAFFGQGTRLTVV.

This CDR3 is CASSLAGEGAYNSPLHF. CDR3 bases: TGTGCCAGCAGCTTGGCGGGGGAGGGCGCCTATAATTCACCCCTCCACTTT. The genes are TRBV5-6 and TRBJ1-6; D might be TRBD1 (5 bases). CDR1 SGHDT and CDR2 YYEEEE come from the germline V gene. The V and J ends lost 0 bases and 2 bases respectively, with 12 bases between them. The CDR3 covers 17 residues.

Note on this clone: The same CDR3 arises from other DNA sequences in this sample as well. The chain employs TRBV27 and TRBJ1-1; no clear D gene. This CDR3 comprises 16 residues. V lost 2 bases to trimming and J lost 7 bases, with 20 bases between them. CDR1 MNHEY and CDR2 SMNVEV come from the germline V gene (reference sequence). This CDR3 is CASSLREGGLWGEAFF. The CDR3 DNA is TGTGCCAGCAGTTTACGGGAGGGAGGGCTCTGGGGTGAAGCTTTCTTT.

The chain links TRBV23-1 to TRBJ1-1, with TRBD1 as a possible D gene (6 bases). TRBV23-1 is flagged as an ORF with uncertain function. The CDR3 totals 15 residues. Trimming took 0 bases from V and 7 from J, leaving 15 bases between them. The CDR3 DNA follows: TGCGCCAGCAGTCAATCGAGAACAGGGTGCCGTGAAGCTTTCTTT. This encodes CASSQSRTGCREAFF.

This rearrangement joins TRBV6-5 to TRBJ1-5; D is perhaps TRBD1 (5 bases). The germline gives CDR1 MNHEY, CDR2 SVGAGI. V shed 4 bases and J shed 6 bases, with 7 bases lying between them. The CDR3 runs to 12 residues. The CDR3 region has the DNA TGTGCCAGCAGTTTGGGGGGTCAGCCCCAGCATTTT. Amino acid sequence: CASSLGGQPQHF.

The chain links TRBV11-2 to TRBJ1-4; 7 nucleotides align to TRBD1. In germline, CDR1 is SGHAT, CDR2 FQNNGV. This CDR3 has 15 residues. Unmatched junction bases numbered 6, after V lost 4 bases and J lost 4 bases. The CDR3 loop is CASSSWGQRNEKLFF. CDR3 coding DNA: TGTGCCAGCAGCTCCTGGGGACAGCGTAATGAAAAACTGTTTTTT.